This entry features one T cell receptor (beta chain) sequence. Per the study methods: Using reference gene primer amplification, nucleated cell counts were estimated. Using immunoSEQ multiplex PCR, the repertoire was profiled, and TCRdb retains in-frame clones only, with some absent. From that table come the V and J calls and clone size; the DNA was used to work out D and trimming. Altogether 63,000 or so clones are present, around 86% being singletons, with the ten largest covering about 4.2%. This record belongs to a study of blood T cell repertoires in COVID-19. Study overall: Samples came from the United States, Italy and Spain, spanning acute and convalescent COVID-19.

Deletions cut 2 bases from V and 6 bases from J, with 11 bases between. The CDR3 is 14 amino acids. Germline CDR1 is SGHDN and CDR2 is FVKESK. The specimen sequenced was peripheral blood. The V gene is TRBV14, the J gene TRBJ2-1; TRBD2 might be the D (5 bases). The clonotype was recovered from an older man with active COVID-19. DNA for the CDR3: TGTGCCAGCAGCCAACTCGGGAATCTCAATGAGCAGTTCTTC. This translates into CASSQLGNLNEQFF.